This TCR beta chain was documented in a study of Ad26.COV2.S vaccination and SARS-CoV-2 variants. Study background: The authors gave Ad26.COV2.S intramuscularly, either once or twice 56 days apart.

Libraries were prepared by immunoSEQ multiplex PCR; TCRdb keeps only in-frame clonotypes and omits some of them. The data show around 320,000 clones, with around 87% seen just once and about 3.5% held by the top ten. The germline V gene has CDR1 ENHRY and CDR2 SYGVKD. Deletions cut 1 base from V and 6 bases from J, with 12 bases between. The CDR3 sequence is 15 residues long. Noted treatment: 15 to 20 received Ad26.COV2.S at low or high dose, single or two shots; roughly five received placebo; per-sample allocation not given. Collection of samples fell on day 63 after the first vaccine or placebo injection.

This TCR came from a person between 18 and 60 years old who received the Ad26.COV2.S COVID-19 vaccine or a placebo. The V call is TRBV10-3, the J call TRBJ2-2; either TRBD1 or TRBD2 may supply D (6 bases each). This material consisted of peripheral blood, taken in a trial of Ad26.COV2.S vaccine versus placebo. The CDR3 DNA reads as TGTGCCATCAGTGAGTTGGCAGGGGAGGCCGGGGAGCTGTTTTTT. Translating gives CAISELAGEAGELFF.